This paragraph covers one TCR beta chain sequence. This CDR3 is 16 amino acids long. Trimming took 5 bases from V and 4 from J, leaving 18 bases between them. In germline, CDR1 is SEHNR, CDR2 FQNEAQ (reference sequence). This entry belongs to a study of T cell changes during pregnancy in multiple sclerosis. Sequencing used immunoSEQ multiplex PCR; TCRdb keeps in-frame clones, though not all of them. In the table there are tens of thousands of clones, approximately 94% of which are singletons. The chain recombines TRBV7-9 with TRBJ1-3; D is ambiguous. Sequences were derived from CD8+ T cells from peripheral blood mononuclear cells, sampled in the second trimester of pregnancy. The source of this sequence is a female donor with multiple sclerosis, enrolled in a pregnancy study. In DNA form, the CDR3 reads TGTGCCAGCAGCCCATCATTGTACGAACAGGGAAACACCATATATTTT. It is translated as CASSPSLYEQGNTIYF.